The 17 T cell receptor beta chains presented below share a single source sample, sequenced in a study of stem cell transplantation in POMP-related autoinflammatory disease (dated by TCRdb to the early 2020s). In the paper's terms, the time point label means: before hematopoietic stem cell transplant. Library preparation was by the immunoSEQ multiplex PCR assay. This is the immuneACCESS table as TCRdb keeps it, with only in-frame sequences that have V and J called. A part of the clones is gone; compared with another copy, unresolved V genes explain less than half, and the rest is unexplained. The sample includes some 31,000 clones, with about 90% observed a single time. The leading ten clones occupy approximately 0.72% of the sample. The specimen was CD4+ T cells from PBMCs, collected before stem cell transplantation. The receptors were gathered from a human donor with POMP-related autoinflammation and immune dysregulation (PRAID).

This clone was recorded a few times. The chain carries TRBV6-5 and TRBJ2-2, with 7 positions matching TRBD2. V lost 8 bases to trimming and J lost 2 bases; unmatched junction nucleotides: 5. The CDR3 runs 14 residues. CDR1 is MNHEY and CDR2 is SVGAGI in the germline V gene. The DNA of the CDR3 is TGTGCCAGCGGTAGCGGGTTAAACACCGGGGAGCTGTTTTTT. Its translation is CASGSGLNTGELFF.

As for this clone: Different DNA sequences within this sample yield the same CDR3. The chain has TRBV5-6 and TRBJ2-7; maybe TRBD2 (6 bases). Between the trimmed V and J ends, which lost 0 bases and 3 bases, there was a span of 7 bases. Germline CDR1 SGHDT, CDR2 YYEEEE. The CDR3 loop spans 13 amino acids. The CDR3 reads CASSLVGGYEQYF. DNA of the CDR3: TGTGCCAGCAGCTTGGTCGGGGGCTACGAGCAGTACTTC.

The rearrangement joins TRBV9 to TRBJ2-1, with D possibly being TRBD2 (5 bases). V lost 4 bases to trimming and J lost 5 bases, with 13 bases between them. The CDR3 has 14 residues. Germline lookup yields CDR1 SGDLS and CDR2 YYNGEE. CDR3 sequence: CASSPGNRNNEQFF. The CDR3 DNA is TGTGCCAGCAGCCCCGGGAACCGAAACAATGAGCAGTTCTTC.

The V gene is TRBV20-1, the J gene TRBJ2-1; D not resolved. The CDR3 has 11 amino acids. Germline V gene sequence: CDR1 DFQATT, CDR2 SNEGSKA (reference sequence). V dropped 1 base and J dropped 7 bases, with 5 bases sitting between them. CDR3: CSARGWNEQFF. The CDR3 nucleotides read TGCAGTGCTAGAGGGTGGAATGAGCAGTTCTTC.

The chain has TRBV2 and TRBJ2-7; 12 bases agree with TRBD2. Germline loops: CDR1 SNHLY, CDR2 FYNNEI. This CDR3 contains 14 residues. The J segment lost 6 bases and the V segment lost 6 bases, leaving 6 bases of the junction unmatched. The CDR3 sequence: CASSLGLAGTEQYF. CDR3 sequence (DNA): TGTGCCAGCAGCCTGGGACTAGCGGGTACCGAGCAGTACTTC. The full variable domain, in which reference TRBV2 and TRBJ2-7 provide the parts outside the CDR3, is EPEVTQTPSHQVTQMGQEVILRCVPISNHLYFYWYRQILGQKVEFLVSFYNNEISEKSEIFDDQFSVERPDGSNFTLKIRSTKLEDSAMYFCASSLGLAGTEQYFGPGTRLTVT.

The chain uses TRBV6-5 and TRBJ2-5; TRBD1 matches 8 bases. The ends lost 6 bases at V and 5 bases at J; junction bases unmatched: 11. The CDR3 extends over 15 amino acids. CDR1 and CDR2 from the germline V gene are MNHEY and SVGAGI. The CDR3 DNA sequence: TGTGCCAGCAGGAAGACTCACAGGGGGAGTGAGACCCAGTACTTC. This encodes CASRKTHRGSETQYF.

The genes are TRBV15 and TRBJ2-7; D unresolved. The CDR3 has 14 residues. The germline V gene encodes CDR1 LNHNV and CDR2 YYDKDF (reference sequence). Trimming removed 1 base at V and 4 bases at J, with 11 bases between. DNA for the CDR3: TGTGCCACCAGCAGAGGTGACGGTAAATACGAGCAGTACTTC. Its translation is CATSRGDGKYEQYF. The full variable domain, completed using reference TRBV15 and TRBJ2-7, is DAMVIQNPRYQVTQFGKPVTLSCSQTLNHNVMYWYQQKSSQAPKLLFHYYDKDFNNEADTPDNFQSRRPNTSFCFLDIRSPGLGDTAMYLCATSRGDGKYEQYFGPGTRLTVT.

This chain uses TRBV6-1 with TRBJ1-1, with D maybe TRBD1 (6 bases). Germline V gene sequence: CDR1 MNHNS, CDR2 SASEGT. The CDR3 extends over 14 amino acids. The germline V and J ends were trimmed by 6 bases and 5 bases, with 16 bases remaining between them. The CDR3 DNA reads TGTGCCAGCAGACAGGGCATTGGGGTGACTGAAGCTTTCTTT. Translating it yields CASRQGIGVTEAFF.

V usage is TRBV7-9 and J usage is TRBJ2-3; TRBD1 aligns across 8 bases. The V gene end was trimmed by 0 bases and the J gene end by 0 bases; junction bases not matched to a gene: 2. This CDR3 has 16 amino acids. Germline V CDR1 and CDR2: SEHNR, FQNEAQ (reference sequence). Written as DNA, the CDR3 is TGTGCCAGCAGCTTAGCGGACAGGGTTAGCACAGATACGCAGTATTTT. Residues: CASSLADRVSTDTQYF.

This clone was seen more than once but under ten times. The gene calls are TRBV4-1 and TRBJ1-2, with no clear D. Trimming stripped 4 bases from V and 8 bases from J, with 14 bases between. Germline V CDR1 and CDR2: MGHRA, YSYEKL. CDR3 length: 13 residues. The CDR3 bases are TGCGCCAGCAGCCTGGACCGCTCCTGGGGCTACACCTTC. Amino acid sequence: CASSLDRSWGYTF.

Here the CDR3 reads CASSFLGTTGAFF. The CDR3 DNA follows: TGTGCCAGCAGTTTCCTCGGGACCACCGGAGCTTTCTTT. The chain couples TRBV28 to TRBJ1-1, with D perhaps TRBD1 (5 bases). This CDR3 has 13 amino acids. The V gene's germline CDR1 is MDHEN and CDR2 SYDVKM. The V end lost 3 bases, the J end lost 10 bases, and 15 bases lay between the germline ends.

The chain uses TRBV5-4 and TRBJ1-3; TRBD1 matches 7 bases. Germline lookup yields CDR1 SGHNT and CDR2 YYREEE (reference sequence). The CDR3 runs 15 residues. V was pared by 5 bases and J by 0 bases, with 5 bases of the junction left unmatched. The chain's CDR3 is CASSKGQSSGNTIYF. For the CDR3, the DNA is TGTGCCAGCAGTAAGGGACAGAGCTCTGGAAACACCATATATTTT. The whole variable domain, remainder taken from reference TRBV5-4 and TRBJ1-3, is ETGVTQSPTHLIKTRGQQVTLRCSSQSGHNTVSWYQQALGQGPQFIFQYYREEENGRGNFPPRFSGLQFPNYSSELNVNALELDDSALYLCASSKGQSSGNTIYFGEGSWLTVV.

The chain joins TRBV27 to TRBJ1-5; 7 bases are shared with TRBD1. Germline CDR1 and CDR2: MNHEY and SMNVEV (reference sequence). This CDR3 comprises 15 residues. The trim removed 5 bases at V and 3 bases at J, leaving 7 bases unmatched. CDR3 protein: CASSPDRAHNQPQHF. The CDR3 DNA sequence: TGTGCCAGCAGTCCAGACAGGGCACACAATCAGCCCCAGCATTTT.

The chain has TRBV5-4 and TRBJ1-1, with 7 bases that match TRBD1. This CDR3 is 16 amino acids long. J gave up 3 bases and V 0 bases, and 8 bases lay outside the gene matches. The germline gives CDR1 SGHNT, CDR2 YYREEE (reference sequence). CDR3 amino acids: CASSLGPTGKDTEAFF. The CDR3 DNA follows: TGTGCCAGCAGCTTGGGGCCGACAGGGAAAGACACTGAAGCTTTCTTT.

In its sample, this clone was seen once. V and J are TRBV5-1 and TRBJ2-1; no clear D gene. This CDR3 has 15 residues. CDR1 and CDR2 (germline): SGHRS, YFSETQ. Trimming left V 0 bases short and J 5 bases short, with 12 bases between. CDR3 in amino acids: CASSLAGRVDNEQFF. CDR3 bases: TGCGCCAGCAGCTTGGCCGGTAGGGTAGACAATGAGCAGTTCTTC.

The chain is built from TRBV21-1 and TRBJ1-6. TRBV21-1 is a documented pseudogene. The CDR3 consists of 20 residues. CDR3 sequence reads: CASSKAREGLIAADNSPLHF. Written as DNA, the CDR3 is TGTGCCAGCAGCAAAGCGCGGGAGGGCCTCATAGCGGCGGATAATTCACCCCTCCACTTT.

This chain connects TRBV2 to TRBJ2-1, with a possible D match to TRBD1 (6 bases). V gave up 5 bases and J gave up 7 bases, with 9 bases separating them. Germline loops: CDR1 SNHLY, CDR2 FYNNEI. This CDR3 region has 12 residues. CDR3 DNA sequence: TGTGCCAGCAGTCAGACAGGAAATGAGCAGTTCTTC. Translated, it gives CASSQTGNEQFF.